The 8 T cell receptor beta chains in this list originate from one sample, sequenced in a study of blood T cell repertoires in COVID-19. Repertoires were generated with immunoSEQ multiplex PCR, while TCRdb's copy carries only in-frame clones and drops some. The data show 150,000 to 200,000 clones, 86% seen once. The sequenced sample consisted of peripheral blood. Source of these receptors: a woman of 80 years or more in a cohort sampled during active or convalescent COVID-19.

CDR3: CASNPTGNAYEQYF. The CDR3 bases are TGCGCCAGCAACCCGACAGGGAATGCCTACGAGCAGTACTTC. The chain recombines TRBV5-1 with TRBJ2-7, with 7 nucleotides matching TRBD1. V lost 6 bases, J lost 2 bases, and 8 bases stayed unmatched. This CDR3 contains 14 residues. Germline V CDR1 and CDR2: SGHRS, YFSETQ.

The J gene is TRBJ2-7, the V gene TRBV7-9; D possibly corresponds to TRBD1 (6 bases). The V end lost 4 bases, the J end lost 0 bases, and 13 bases lay between the germline ends. The CDR3 extends over 15 amino acids. Germline assignment: CDR1 SEHNR and CDR2 FQNEAQ (reference sequence). CDR3 loop: CASSWTARGSYEQYF. CDR3 in DNA: TGTGCCAGCAGCTGGACAGCGAGAGGCTCCTACGAGCAGTACTTC. Based on the CDR3 plus reference TRBV7-9 and TRBJ2-7, the full variable domain is DTGVSQNPRHKITKRGQNVTFRCDPISEHNRLYWYRQTLGQGPEFLTYFQNEAQLEKSRLLSDRFSAERPKGSFSTLEIQRTEQGDSAMYLCASSWTARGSYEQYFGPGTRLTVT.

The rearrangement joins TRBV5-1 to TRBJ2-5; no definite D call. Germline CDR1 reads SGHRS; CDR2 reads YFSETQ. CDR3 length equals 13 residues. Between the trimmed V and J ends, which lost 2 bases and 4 bases, there was a span of 9 bases. CDR3 sequence: CASSFLLAETQYF. For the CDR3, the DNA is TGCGCCAGCAGCTTTTTGTTAGCAGAGACCCAGTACTTC.

This clone was recorded once. The rearrangement joins TRBV15 to TRBJ1-4; 10 bases map to TRBD1. V was pared by 2 bases and J by 7 bases, with 1 base of the junction left unmatched. This CDR3 is 14 amino acids long. Germline CDR1 is LNHNV and CDR2 is YYDKDF (reference sequence). The CDR3 coding sequence is TGTGCCACCAGCAGAAGGGACAGGGGTGAAAAACTGTTTTTT. It translates to CATSRRDRGEKLFF.

This chain joins TRBV7-9 and TRBJ2-3; the match to TRBD2 covers 7 bases. In germline, CDR1 is SEHNR, CDR2 FQNEAQ (reference sequence). With V trimmed by 1 base and J by 2 bases, 6 bases remained unmatched. The CDR3 consists of 16 residues. CDR3 sequence reads: CASSLGASGITDTQYF. CDR3 nucleotide sequence: TGTGCCAGCAGCTTAGGGGCTAGCGGTATCACAGATACGCAGTATTTT. Drawing the rest from reference TRBV7-9 and TRBJ2-3, the complete variable domain is DTGVSQNPRHKITKRGQNVTFRCDPISEHNRLYWYRQTLGQGPEFLTYFQNEAQLEKSRLLSDRFSAERPKGSFSTLEIQRTEQGDSAMYLCASSLGASGITDTQYFGPGTRLTVL.

The rearrangement uses TRBV28 and TRBJ1-1, with D perhaps matching TRBD1 (6 bases). This CDR3 spans 12 amino acids. CDR1 and CDR2 (germline): MDHEN, SYDVKM. Trimming pared 6 bases from V and 1 base from J, leaving 6 bases between. CDR3 sequence: CASRTGNTEAFF. CDR3 in DNA: TGTGCCAGCAGGACAGGGAACACTGAAGCTTTCTTT.

The chain has TRBV11-3 and TRBJ1-2; TRBD1 is a possible D gene (5 bases). Looked up from germline, CDR1 is SGHNT and CDR2 is YENEEA. Between the trimmed V and J ends, which lost 5 bases and 4 bases, there was a span of 11 bases. This CDR3 spans 13 amino acids. The CDR3 reads CASSVVGGYGYTF. CDR3 DNA: TGTGCCAGCAGCGTGGTGGGGGGCTATGGCTACACCTTC.

The rearrangement uses TRBV15 and TRBJ1-2, with D hard to call. This CDR3 spans 15 amino acids. The germline gives CDR1 LNHNV, CDR2 YYDKDF (reference sequence). With 0 bases removed from V and 3 bases from J, the gap between germline ends came to 11 bases. CDR3 nucleotide sequence: TGTGCCACCAGCAGAGATGGCATTGCCTACTATGGCTACACCTTC. It yields the protein CATSRDGIAYYGYTF.